This T cell receptor beta chain was profiled in a study of CD8 T cells in acute hepatitis C reinfection. The data were produced by immunoSEQ multiplex PCR, yet TCRdb's version contains in-frame clones alone and is incomplete. The data contain 30,000 to 40,000 clones, about 87% of them singletons. Looked up from germline, CDR1 is LNHDA and CDR2 is SQIVND (reference sequence). There are 15 residues in the CDR3. With 3 bases clipped from V and 3 bases from J, the junction kept 2 bases outside the gene matches. About this clone itself: No antigen is known for it.

Time point specified: naive CD8 control sorted from an acute-time-point sample. Study findings and constraints: All groups preferentially used TRBV04 and TRBV06, which was not due to overrepresentation in the naive pool. Only TCRbeta was bulk sequenced, so alphabeta pairing is unknown.

This TCR derives from a young man with chronic hepatitis C. The V and J genes are TRBV19 and TRBJ2-6; 7 nucleotides align to TRBD1. Sample: naive CD8+ T cells from PBMCs. CDR3 amino acids: CASSITGDGANVLTF. For the CDR3, the DNA is TGTGCCAGTAGTATTACAGGGGATGGGGCCAACGTCCTGACTTTC.